The table lists the clone carrying this TCR beta chain with a few counts. The data are from a study of blood T cell repertoires in COVID-19. Clones were read by immunoSEQ multiplex PCR, and TCRdb kept only the in-frame ones, dropping some. Among 310,000 or so clones listed, approximately 86% were seen once. This CDR3 has 18 amino acids. Looked up from germline, CDR1 is MDHEN and CDR2 is SYDVKM. The V and J ends lost 7 bases and 2 bases respectively, with 23 bases between them. The specimen sequenced was peripheral blood. This sequence originates from a man between 65 and 79 years old with acute or convalescent COVID-19. The chain employs TRBV28 and TRBJ2-2; TRBD2 might be the D (5 bases). This CDR3 is CASTKGYLAQRNTGELFF. CDR3 coding DNA: TGTGCCAGCACCAAAGGGTACTTAGCGCAACGTAACACCGGGGAGCTGTTTTTT.